Given below is one TCR beta chain in context. Antigen: not known. J gave up 3 bases and V 4 bases, and 5 bases lay outside the gene matches. The CDR3 sequence is 15 residues long. The germline CDR1 and CDR2 sequences are LNHNV and YYDKDF (reference sequence). The sample is drawn from a study of identical twins. General study findings and limits: Twins shared out-of-frame alpha sequences with excess low generation probability. Twin sharing of out-of-frame TCR alpha was underestimated by models in monozygotic pairs. Cord blood's abundant beta clonotypes had fewer insertions, unlike memory repertoires.

TCRdb ran MiXCR on the 5' RACE reads and lists one entry per CDR3 protein. Of 750,000 to 950,000 distinct CDR3 sequences in the sample, approximately 13% were seen once. In every case, the donor was a healthy Caucasian. Another study also made use of these data, one on yellow fever vaccine responses in identical twins.

Sequenced: PBMCs. This TCR was sampled from a young woman in good health. The chain employs TRBV15 and TRBJ2-2; 7 bases are a match to TRBD2. CDR3 region: CATSNGGSYTGELFF. CDR3 coding DNA: TGTGCCACCAGCAATGGCGGGAGTTACACCGGGGAGCTGTTTTTT.